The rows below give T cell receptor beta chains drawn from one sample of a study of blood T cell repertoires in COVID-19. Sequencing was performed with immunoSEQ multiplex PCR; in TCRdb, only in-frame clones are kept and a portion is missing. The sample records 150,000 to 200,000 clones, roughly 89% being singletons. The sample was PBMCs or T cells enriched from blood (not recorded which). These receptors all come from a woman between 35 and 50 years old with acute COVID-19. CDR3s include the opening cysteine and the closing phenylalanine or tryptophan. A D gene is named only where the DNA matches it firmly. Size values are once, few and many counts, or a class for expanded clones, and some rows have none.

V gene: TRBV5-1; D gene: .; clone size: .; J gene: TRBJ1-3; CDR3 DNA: TGCGCCAGCAGCACCGGACAACTCTCTGGAAACACCATATATTTT; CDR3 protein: CASSTGQLSGNTIYF
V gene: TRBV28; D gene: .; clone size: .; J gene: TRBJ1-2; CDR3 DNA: TGTGCCAGCACCGAACCCCAGGGCTACTATGGCTACACCTTC; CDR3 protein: CASTEPQGYYGYTF
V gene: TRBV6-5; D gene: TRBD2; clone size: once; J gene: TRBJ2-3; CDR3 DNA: TGTGCCAGCAGACTAAGCGGGAGGCCCACAGATACGCAGTATTTT; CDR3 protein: CASRLSGRPTDTQYF
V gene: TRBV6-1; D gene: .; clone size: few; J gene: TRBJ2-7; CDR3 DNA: TGTGCCAGCAGTGAACCCCGGACAAGAAAGTCCTACGAGCAGTACTTC; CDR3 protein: CASSEPRTRKSYEQYF
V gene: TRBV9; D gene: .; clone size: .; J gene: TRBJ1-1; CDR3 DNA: TGTGCCAGCAGCTCCTCTCCTGGGGGCGGCTTCACTGAAGCTTTCTTT; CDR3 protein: CASSSSPGGGFTEAFF
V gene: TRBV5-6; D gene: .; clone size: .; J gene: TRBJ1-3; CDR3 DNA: TGTGCCAGCAGCTTGGGCGCCGTCTCTGGAAACACCATATATTTT; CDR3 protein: CASSLGAVSGNTIYF
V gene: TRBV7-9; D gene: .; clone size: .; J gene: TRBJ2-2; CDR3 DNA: TGTGCCAGCAGCCCGACGGGGGGCGGGACCGGGGAGCTGTTTTTT; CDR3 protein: CASSPTGGGTGELFF
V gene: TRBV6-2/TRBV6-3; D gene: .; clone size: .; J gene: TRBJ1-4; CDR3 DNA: TGTGCCAGCAGTTACGGGGGGTCTATTAATGAAAAACTGTTTTTT; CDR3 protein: CASSYGGSINEKLFF
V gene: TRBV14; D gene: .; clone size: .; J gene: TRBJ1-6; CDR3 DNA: TGTGCCAGCAGCCAAGATCGCCGATCGCGGCTCCACTTT; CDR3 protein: CASSQDRRSRLHF
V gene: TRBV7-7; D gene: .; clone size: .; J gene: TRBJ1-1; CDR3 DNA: TGTGCCAGCAGCTTTGGCAAGAACACTGAAGCTTTCTTT; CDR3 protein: CASSFGKNTEAFF
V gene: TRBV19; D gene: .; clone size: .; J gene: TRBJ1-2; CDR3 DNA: TGTGCCAGTAGCGACACCGGCTATGGCTACACCTTC; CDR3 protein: CASSDTGYGYTF
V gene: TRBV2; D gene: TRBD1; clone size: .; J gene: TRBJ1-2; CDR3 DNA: TGTGCCAGCACGGACAGGATAAACTATGGCTACACCTTC; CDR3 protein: CASTDRINYGYTF
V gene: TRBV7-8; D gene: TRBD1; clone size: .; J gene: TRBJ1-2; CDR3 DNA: TGTGCCAGCAGCTTCGCCAGACAGGGGTACTATGGCTACACCTTC; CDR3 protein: CASSFARQGYYGYTF
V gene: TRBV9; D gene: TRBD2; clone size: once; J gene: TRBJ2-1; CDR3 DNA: TGTGCCAGCAGCGTGAGCGGGAGTAGTAATGAGCAGTTCTTC; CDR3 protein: CASSVSGSSNEQFF
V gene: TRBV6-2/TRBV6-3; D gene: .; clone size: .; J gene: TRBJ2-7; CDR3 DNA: TGTGCCAGCAGTTATAGCTCAACCTACGAGCAGTACTTC; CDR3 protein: CASSYSSTYEQYF
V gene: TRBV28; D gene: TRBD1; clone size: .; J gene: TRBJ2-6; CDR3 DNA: TGTGCCAGCAGTACCTACGGGACAGGTACCTCTGGGGCCAACGTCCTGACTTTC; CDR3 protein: CASSTYGTGTSGANVLTF
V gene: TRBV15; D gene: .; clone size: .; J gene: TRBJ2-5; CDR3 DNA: TGTGCCACCAGCAGAGGGGGGGTACAAGAGACCCAGTACTTC; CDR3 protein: CATSRGGVQETQYF
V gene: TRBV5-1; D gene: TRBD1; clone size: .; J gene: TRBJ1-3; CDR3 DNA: TGCGCCAGCAGCTATTTACCACGATCAGGGGGCTTGCCCTCGGACACCATATATTTT; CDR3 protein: CASSYLPRSGGLPSDTIYF
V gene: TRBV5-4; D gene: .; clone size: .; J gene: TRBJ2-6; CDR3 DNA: TGTGCCAGCAGCTTGGCCGCTACCGGGGCCAACGTCCTGACTTTC; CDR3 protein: CASSLAATGANVLTF
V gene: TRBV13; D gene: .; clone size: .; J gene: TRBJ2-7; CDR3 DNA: TGTGCCAGCAGCTCGACCGGACGGGGAGTGAGCTCCTACGAGCAGTACTTC; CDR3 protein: CASSSTGRGVSSYEQYF
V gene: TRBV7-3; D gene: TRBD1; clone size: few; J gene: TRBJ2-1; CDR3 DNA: TGTGCCAGCAGCCCAGGGGGTAGCGCTTACAATGAGCAGTTCTTC; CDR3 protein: CASSPGGSAYNEQFF
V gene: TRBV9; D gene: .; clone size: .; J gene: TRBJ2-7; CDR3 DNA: TGTGCCAGCAGCGTAGTTCCGGGGGAACTTAACGAGCAGTACTTC; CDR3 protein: CASSVVPGELNEQYF
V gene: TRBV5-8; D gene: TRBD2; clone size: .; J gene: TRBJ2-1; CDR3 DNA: TGTGCCAGCAGCCATCGACTCCTACTAGCGGGAGGGCCCCATAGAAATGAGCAGTTCTTC; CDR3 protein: CASSHRLLLAGGPHRNEQFF
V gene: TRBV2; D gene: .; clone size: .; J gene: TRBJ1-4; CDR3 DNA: TGTGCCAGCTATAGGCACAGGGAAGCTAATGAAAAACTGTTTTTT; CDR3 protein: CASYRHREANEKLFF
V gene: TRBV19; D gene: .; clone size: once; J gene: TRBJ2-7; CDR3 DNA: TGTGCCAGTACCGCGGGACCGCGTGGGAACGAGCAGTACTTC; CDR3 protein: CASTAGPRGNEQYF
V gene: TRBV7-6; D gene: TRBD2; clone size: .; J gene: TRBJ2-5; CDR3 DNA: TGTGCCAGCAGCTTAGTGGTAGCGGGAGGGGGAGAGACCCAGTACTTC; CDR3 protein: CASSLVVAGGGETQYF
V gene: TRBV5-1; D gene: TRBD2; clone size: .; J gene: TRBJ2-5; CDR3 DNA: TGCGCCAGCCGACCGGGGGGGACCACTTCAGAGACCCAGTACTTC; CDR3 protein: CASRPGGTTSETQYF
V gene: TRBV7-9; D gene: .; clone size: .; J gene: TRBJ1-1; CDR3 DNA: TGTGCCAGCAGCTTAGTCTCGTCTAGCACTGAAGCTTTCTTT; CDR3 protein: CASSLVSSSTEAFF
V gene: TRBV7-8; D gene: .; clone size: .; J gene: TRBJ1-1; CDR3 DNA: TGTGCCAGCAGCCCCCTTAGTGACACTGAAGCTTTCTTT; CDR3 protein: CASSPLSDTEAFF
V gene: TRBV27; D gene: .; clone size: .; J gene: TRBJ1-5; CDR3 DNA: TGTGCCAGCAGTTTAGTAGGCGGGGGTCAGCCCCAGCATTTT; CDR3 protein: CASSLVGGGQPQHF
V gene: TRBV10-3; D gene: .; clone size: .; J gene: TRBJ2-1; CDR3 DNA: TGTGCCAGCGCCGGAGAGAGCGATGAGCAGTTCTTC; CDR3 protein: CASAGESDEQFF
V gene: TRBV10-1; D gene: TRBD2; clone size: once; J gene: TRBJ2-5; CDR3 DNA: TGCGCCAGCATAGGATCGGCGGGGGGTCGGGAGGGGACCCAGTACTTC; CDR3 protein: CASIGSAGGREGTQYF
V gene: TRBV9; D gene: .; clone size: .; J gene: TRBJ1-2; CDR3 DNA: TGTGCCAGCAGCGTAGCTCGGACAAACGACTATGGCTACACCTTC; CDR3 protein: CASSVARTNDYGYTF
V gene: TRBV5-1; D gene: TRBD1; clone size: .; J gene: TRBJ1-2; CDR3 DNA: TGCGCCAGCAGCTACCGGACAGGAGAGAACTTTGGCTACACCTTC; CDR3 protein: CASSYRTGENFGYTF
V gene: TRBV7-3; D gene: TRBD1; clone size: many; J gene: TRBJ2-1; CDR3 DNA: TGTGCCAGCAGTCGTACAGGGGAGAAGAAGACGAATGAGCAGTTCTTC; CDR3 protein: CASSRTGEKKTNEQFF
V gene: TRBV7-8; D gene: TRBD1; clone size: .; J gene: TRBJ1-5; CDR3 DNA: TGTGCCAGCAGCTTCCAGGGGGCTCCGAGCAATCAGCCCCAGCATTTT; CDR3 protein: CASSFQGAPSNQPQHF
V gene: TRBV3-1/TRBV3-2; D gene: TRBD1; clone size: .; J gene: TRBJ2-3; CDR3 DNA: TGTGCCAGCAGCCAAGGGACAGGGGGCACAGATACGCAGTATTTT; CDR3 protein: CASSQGTGGTDTQYF
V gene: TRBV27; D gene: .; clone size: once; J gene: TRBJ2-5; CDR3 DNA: TGTGCCAGCCGGAGGGCTGGGGAGACCCAGTACTTC; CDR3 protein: CASRRAGETQYF
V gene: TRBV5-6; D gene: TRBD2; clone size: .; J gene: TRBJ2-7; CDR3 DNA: TGTGCCAGCAGCCGGACTAGCGGGGGGCTCTTCTACGAGCAGTACTTC; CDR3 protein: CASSRTSGGLFYEQYF
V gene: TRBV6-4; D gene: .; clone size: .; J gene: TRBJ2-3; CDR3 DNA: TGTGCCAGCAGTGTCGATAGCGGCACAGATACGCAGTATTTT; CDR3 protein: CASSVDSGTDTQYF
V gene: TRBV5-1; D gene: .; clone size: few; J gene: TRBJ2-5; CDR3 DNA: TGCGCCAGCAGCTTGGATGCGACAGGCCCCAGGACCCAGTACTTC; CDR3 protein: CASSLDATGPRTQYF
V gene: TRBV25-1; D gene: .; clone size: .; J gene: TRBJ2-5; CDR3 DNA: TGTGCCAGCAGTAAAGACCAGGGCCTACAAGAGACCCAGTACTTC; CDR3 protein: CASSKDQGLQETQYF
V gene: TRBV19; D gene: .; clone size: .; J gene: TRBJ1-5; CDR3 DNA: TGTGCCAGTAGGCCCATGTCCGGGGTGTTGGATGGTCAGCCCCAGCATTTT; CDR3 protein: CASRPMSGVLDGQPQHF
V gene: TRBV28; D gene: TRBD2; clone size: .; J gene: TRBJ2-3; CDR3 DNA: TGTGCCAGCAGTCTACTAGCGGGGGGGACAGATACGCAGTATTTT; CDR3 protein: CASSLLAGGTDTQYF
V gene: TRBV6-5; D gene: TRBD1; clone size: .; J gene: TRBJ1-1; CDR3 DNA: TGTGCCAGCAGTCACGACAGGGTTCGGACTGAAGCTTTCTTT; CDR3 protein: CASSHDRVRTEAFF
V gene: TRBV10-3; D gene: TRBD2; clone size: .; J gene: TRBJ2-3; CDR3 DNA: TGTGCCATCAGTGAGTTCGCGGGGGGGAGCACAGATACGCAGTATTTT; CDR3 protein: CAISEFAGGSTDTQYF
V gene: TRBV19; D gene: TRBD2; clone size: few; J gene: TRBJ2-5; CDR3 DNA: TGTGCCAGTAGTTCTAGCGGACAAGAGACCCAGTACTTC; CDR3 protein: CASSSSGQETQYF
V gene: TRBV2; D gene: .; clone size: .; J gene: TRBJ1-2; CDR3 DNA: TGTGCCAGCAGCGGTACCGAAGGGGCAGGGGACGGCTACACCTTC; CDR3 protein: CASSGTEGAGDGYTF